These 23 T cell receptor beta chains were all obtained from the same sample, sequenced in a study of blood T cell repertoires in COVID-19. Data came from immunoSEQ multiplex PCR; TCRdb stores just in-frame clones and leaves some out. This table holds roughly 100,000 clones, around nine tenths found once. Input material: peripheral blood. These receptors were obtained from a woman in her 70s with acute or convalescent COVID-19.

This clone came up a few times. V is TRBV29-1 and J is TRBJ1-3, with D hard to call. Germline V gives CDR1 SQVTM, CDR2 ANQGSEA. The CDR3 extends over 11 amino acids. Trimming left V 2 bases short and J 3 bases short, with 2 bases between. CDR3: CSVEHGNTIYF. Here the CDR3 DNA reads TGCAGCGTTGAACATGGAAACACCATATATTTT.

The chain is built from TRBV9 and TRBJ2-7; 7 nucleotides align to TRBD2. CDR1 is SGDLS, CDR2 YYNGEE, per germline. The CDR3 contains 15 residues. The junction had 10 bases not matched to a gene; V was cut back by 4 bases and J by 3 bases. The CDR3 DNA reads as TGTGCCAGCAGCCCTAGTTGGAGCGGGAACTACGAGCAGTACTTC. It encodes CASSPSWSGNYEQYF.

V is TRBV5-1 and J is TRBJ1-1; TRBD1 might be the D (5 bases). Germline CDR1 reads SGHRS; CDR2 reads YFSETQ. There are 14 residues in the CDR3. V dropped 3 bases and J dropped 8 bases, with 17 bases sitting between them. CDR3 bases: TGCGCCAGCAGCTCGACAGTGGGCCTGGCAGAAGCTTTCTTT. Its protein product is CASSSTVGLAEAFF.

The chain carries TRBV15 and TRBJ1-6, with 7 bases aligning to TRBD1. Germline CDR1 is LNHNV and CDR2 is YYDKDF (reference sequence). V was clipped by 4 bases and J by 7 bases; unmatched bases: 7. There are 15 residues in the CDR3. The CDR3 sequence is CATSMTGSGNSPLHF. As DNA, the CDR3 is TGTGCCACCAGCATGACAGGGTCTGGGAATTCACCCCTCCACTTT.

This sequence joins TRBV20-1 and TRBJ2-5; 11 bases line up with TRBD2. Germline lookup yields CDR1 DFQATT and CDR2 SNEGSKA (reference sequence). V was clipped by 6 bases and J by 4 bases; unmatched bases: 4. There are 13 residues in the CDR3. The CDR3 DNA reads as TGCAGTGCAAGTAGCGGGAGGGCAGAGACCCAGTACTTC. Encoded protein: CSASSGRAETQYF.

V and J are TRBV30 and TRBJ1-6; D not resolved. The V end lost 4 bases, the J end lost 4 bases, and 5 bases lay between the germline ends. Germline CDR1 is GTSNPN and CDR2 is SVGIG (reference sequence). CDR3 length: 12 residues. DNA for the CDR3: TGTGCCTGGACAGATTATAATTCACCCCTCCACTTT. Translation: CAWTDYNSPLHF.

This clone was picked up one time. V gene TRBV7-8 combines with J gene TRBJ2-7; 7 bases match TRBD1. The CDR3 is 13 amino acids. The trim removed 1 base at V and 7 bases at J, leaving 4 bases unmatched. Per the germline V gene, CDR1 is SGHVS and CDR2 is FQNEAQ. CDR3 residues: CASSLDRGLEQYF. Here the CDR3 DNA reads TGTGCCAGCAGCTTAGACAGGGGCCTGGAGCAGTACTTC.

The sample holds a few counts of this clone. V and J are TRBV6-5 and TRBJ1-1, with a possible D match to TRBD1 (5 bases). Germline V gene data show CDR1 as MNHEY and CDR2 as SVGAGI. Trimming cost V 6 bases and J 3 bases, with 11 bases left between them. The length of the CDR3 is 13 residues. The CDR3 DNA is TGTGCCAGCAGCGTCGTAGGGGACACTGAAGCTTTCTTT. Its translation is CASSVVGDTEAFF.

The chain joins TRBV27 to TRBJ1-1; TRBD1 matches 9 bases. Trimming removed 5 bases from V and 0 bases from J; junction bases left unmatched: 4. In germline, CDR1 is MNHEY, CDR2 SMNVEV (reference sequence). The CDR3 runs to 15 residues. CDR3 protein: CASSATGGLNTEAFF. CDR3 in DNA: TGTGCCAGCAGTGCCACAGGGGGCCTGAACACTGAAGCTTTCTTT.

This sequence joins TRBV5-1 and TRBJ1-1; D is unresolved. Germline CDR1 is SGHRS and CDR2 is YFSETQ. The CDR3 covers 14 residues. V shed 0 bases and J shed 0 bases, with 6 bases lying between them. CDR3 bases: TGCGCCAGCAGCTTGGTGTCTATGAACACTGAAGCTTTCTTT. Translating it yields CASSLVSMNTEAFF. The full variable domain, in which reference TRBV5-1 and TRBJ1-1 provide the parts outside the CDR3, is KAGVTQTPRYLIKTRGQQVTLSCSPISGHRSVSWYQQTPGQGLQFLFEYFSETQRNKGNFPGRFSGRQFSNSRSEMNVSTLELGDSALYLCASSLVSMNTEAFFGQGTRLTVV.

This clone is a singleton in its sample. The gene calls are TRBV24-1 and TRBJ2-7; 9 bases align to TRBD1. The CDR3 runs 13 residues. CDR1 is KGHDR and CDR2 is SFDVKD in the germline V gene. Trimming took 4 bases from V and 7 from J; bases not matched to a gene: 4. The chain's CDR3 is CATSDTGGWEQYF. The CDR3 nucleotides are TGTGCCACCAGTGACACAGGGGGCTGGGAGCAGTACTTC.

The chain carries TRBV7-8 and TRBJ2-7; D gene unclear. CDR1 and CDR2 (germline): SGHVS, FQNEAQ. Trimming took off 0 bases at V and 0 bases at J, with 6 bases between the two ends. The CDR3 is 14 residues long. The CDR3 loop is CASSLARSSYEQYF. The CDR3 nucleotides are TGTGCCAGCAGCTTAGCCAGAAGCTCCTACGAGCAGTACTTC.

The CDR3 spells CASSPNSGETQYF. The CDR3 coding sequence is TGTGCCAGCTCACCTAACTCCGGAGAGACCCAGTACTTC. The chain links TRBV18 to TRBJ2-5; D uncertain. Trimming stripped 3 bases from V and 4 bases from J, with 9 bases between. The germline V gene encodes CDR1 KGHSH and CDR2 LQKENI. There are 13 residues in the CDR3.

The chain combines TRBV5-1 with TRBJ1-4, with a tentative D call TRBD1 (5 bases). Germline lookup yields CDR1 SGHRS and CDR2 YFSETQ. V lost 0 bases to trimming and J lost 4 bases, with 13 bases between them. The CDR3 is 16 residues long. Written as DNA, the CDR3 is TGCGCCAGCAGCTTGGGCGGGGCTGGCTTTAATGAAAAACTGTTTTTT. Translated, it gives CASSLGGAGFNEKLFF.

The rearrangement joins TRBV29-1 to TRBJ2-7; D remains ambiguous. Germline lookup yields CDR1 SQVTM and CDR2 ANQGSEA. CDR3 length: 11 residues. The ends were cut back, 3 bases at V and 6 bases at J, with 9 bases in the middle. For the CDR3, the DNA is TGCAGCGTTGAGAGAGGTACCGAGCAGTACTTC. Encoded protein: CSVERGTEQYF.

The gene calls are TRBV27 and TRBJ1-2, with D maybe TRBD1 (5 bases). The CDR3 length is 15 residues. CDR1 and CDR2 (germline): MNHEY, SMNVEV (reference sequence). Trimming removed 6 bases from V and 0 bases from J, with 14 bases in between. The CDR3 bases are TGTGCCAGCAGCCCGGGGGACCCGGCTAACTATGGCTACACCTTC. Amino acid sequence: CASSPGDPANYGYTF.

The gene calls are TRBV9 and TRBJ1-2; 7 positions match TRBD1. Unmatched junction bases numbered 9, after V lost 4 bases and J lost 0 bases. This CDR3 is 16 amino acids long. Germline V CDR1 and CDR2: SGDLS, YYNGEE. CDR3 loop: CASSPRTGDSNYGYTF. CDR3 in DNA: TGTGCCAGCAGCCCCCGGACAGGAGATTCTAACTATGGCTACACCTTC. Complete variable domain (other parts from reference TRBV9 and TRBJ1-2): DSGVTQTPKHLITATGQRVTLRCSPRSGDLSVYWYQQSLDQGLQFLIQYYNGEERAKGNILERFSAQQFPDLHSELNLSSLELGDSALYFCASSPRTGDSNYGYTFGSGTRLTVV.

This clone has more than one count but fewer than ten. J is TRBJ1-1 and V is TRBV19; 7 bases are a match to TRBD1. Germline V CDR1 and CDR2: LNHDA, SQIVND (reference sequence). The length of the CDR3 is 15 residues. V gave up 1 base and J gave up 1 base; unmatched junction bases: 3. The CDR3 DNA is TGTGCCAGTAGTATAGGGGGACAGTGGAACACTGAAGCTTTCTTT. Its translation: CASSIGGQWNTEAFF.

J is TRBJ2-7 and V is TRBV9; D gene unclear. The CDR3 contains 17 residues. Germline CDR1 reads SGDLS; CDR2 reads YYNGEE. The V end lost 3 bases, the J end lost 7 bases, and 26 bases lay between the germline ends. The CDR3 region is CASSGPGSEVFRREQYF. CDR3 coding DNA: TGTGCCAGCAGCGGACCGGGTTCAGAGGTTTTCCGGCGGGAGCAGTACTTC.

This chain links TRBV24-1 with TRBJ2-3; possibly TRBD1 for D (6 bases). Looked up from germline, CDR1 is KGHDR and CDR2 is SFDVKD. The V and J ends lost 4 bases and 7 bases respectively, with 17 bases between them. The CDR3 totals 15 residues. The CDR3 here is CATSDPSEGGNTQYF. CDR3 sequence (DNA): TGTGCCACCAGTGACCCGTCGGAAGGGGGTAATACGCAGTATTTT.

This clone appeared a single time. Other DNA sequences in this specimen translate into the identical CDR3. V usage is TRBV21-1 and J usage is TRBJ2-2; the table's D call of TRBD1 was not tested on the DNA. TRBV21-1 is labeled a pseudogene. The CDR3 contains 17 residues. The CDR3 coding sequence is TGTGCCAGCGACAAGAAGGGGGACAGGGCGAACACCGGGGAGCTATTTTTT. Residues: CASDKKGDRANTGELFF.

J is TRBJ1-6 and V is TRBV6-6; perhaps TRBD1 as D (5 bases). The CDR3 is 15 residues long. From germline, CDR1 is MNHNY and CDR2 SVGAGI (reference sequence). Trimming took off 2 bases at V and 7 bases at J, with 12 bases between the two ends. The CDR3 region is CASSYGDSSNSPLHF. The CDR3, as DNA: TGTGCCAGCAGTTACGGTGACAGTAGCAATTCACCCCTCCACTTT.

The chain employs TRBV5-1 and TRBJ2-1; D not resolved. Trimming pared 0 bases from V and 4 bases from J, leaving 8 bases between. Germline loops: CDR1 SGHRS, CDR2 YFSETQ. This CDR3 has 14 residues. CDR3 in amino acids: CASSLDSAYNEQFF. CDR3 in DNA: TGCGCCAGCAGCTTGGATTCTGCGTACAATGAGCAGTTCTTC.